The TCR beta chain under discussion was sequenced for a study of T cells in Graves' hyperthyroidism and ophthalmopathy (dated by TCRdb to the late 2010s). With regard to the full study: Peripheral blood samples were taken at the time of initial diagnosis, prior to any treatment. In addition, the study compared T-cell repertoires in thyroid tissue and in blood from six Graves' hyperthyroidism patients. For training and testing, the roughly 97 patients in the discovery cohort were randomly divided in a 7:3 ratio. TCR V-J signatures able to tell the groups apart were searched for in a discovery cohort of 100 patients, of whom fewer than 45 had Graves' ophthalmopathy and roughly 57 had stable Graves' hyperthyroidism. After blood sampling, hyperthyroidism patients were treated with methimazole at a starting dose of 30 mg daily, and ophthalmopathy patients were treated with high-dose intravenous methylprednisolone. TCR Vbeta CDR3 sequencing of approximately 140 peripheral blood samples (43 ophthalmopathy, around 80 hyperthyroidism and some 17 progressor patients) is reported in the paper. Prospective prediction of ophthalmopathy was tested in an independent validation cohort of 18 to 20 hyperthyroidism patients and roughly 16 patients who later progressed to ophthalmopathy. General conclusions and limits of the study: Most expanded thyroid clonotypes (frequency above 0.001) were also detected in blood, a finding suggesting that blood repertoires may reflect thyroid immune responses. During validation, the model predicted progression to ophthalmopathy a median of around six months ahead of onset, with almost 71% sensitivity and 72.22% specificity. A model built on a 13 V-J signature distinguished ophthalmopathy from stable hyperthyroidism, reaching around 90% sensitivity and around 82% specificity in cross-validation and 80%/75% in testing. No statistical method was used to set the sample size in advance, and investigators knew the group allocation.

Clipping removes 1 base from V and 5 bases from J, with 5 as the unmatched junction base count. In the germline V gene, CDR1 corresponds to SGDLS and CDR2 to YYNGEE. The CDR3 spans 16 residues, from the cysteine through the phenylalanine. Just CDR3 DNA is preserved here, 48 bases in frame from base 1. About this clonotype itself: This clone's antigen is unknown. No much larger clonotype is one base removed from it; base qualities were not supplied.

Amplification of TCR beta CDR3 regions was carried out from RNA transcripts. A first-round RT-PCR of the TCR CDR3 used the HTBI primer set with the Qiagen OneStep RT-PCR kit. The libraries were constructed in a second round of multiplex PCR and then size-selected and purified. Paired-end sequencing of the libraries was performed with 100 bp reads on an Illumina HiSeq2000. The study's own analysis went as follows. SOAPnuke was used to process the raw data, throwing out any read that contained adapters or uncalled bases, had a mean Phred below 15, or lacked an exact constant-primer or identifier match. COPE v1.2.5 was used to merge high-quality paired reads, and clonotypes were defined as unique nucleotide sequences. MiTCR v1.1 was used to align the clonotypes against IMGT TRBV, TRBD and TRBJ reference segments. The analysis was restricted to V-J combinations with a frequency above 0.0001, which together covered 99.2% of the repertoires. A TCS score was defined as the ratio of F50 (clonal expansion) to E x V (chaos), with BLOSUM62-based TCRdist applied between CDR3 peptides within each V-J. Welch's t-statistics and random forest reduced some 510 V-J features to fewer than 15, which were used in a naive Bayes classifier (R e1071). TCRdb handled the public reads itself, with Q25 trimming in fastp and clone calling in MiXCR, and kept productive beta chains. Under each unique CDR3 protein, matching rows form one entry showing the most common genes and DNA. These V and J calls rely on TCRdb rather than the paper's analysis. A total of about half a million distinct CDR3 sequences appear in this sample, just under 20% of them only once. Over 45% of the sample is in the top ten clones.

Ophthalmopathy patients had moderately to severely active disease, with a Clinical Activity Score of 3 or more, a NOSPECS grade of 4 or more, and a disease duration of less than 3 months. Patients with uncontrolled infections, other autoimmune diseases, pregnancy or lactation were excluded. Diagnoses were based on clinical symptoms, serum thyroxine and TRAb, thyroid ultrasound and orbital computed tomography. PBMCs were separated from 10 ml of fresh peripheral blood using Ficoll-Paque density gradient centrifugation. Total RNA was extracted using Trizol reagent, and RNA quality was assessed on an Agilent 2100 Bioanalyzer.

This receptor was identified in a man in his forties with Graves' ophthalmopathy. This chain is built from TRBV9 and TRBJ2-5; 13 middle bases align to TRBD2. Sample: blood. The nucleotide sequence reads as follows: TGTGCCAGCAGCGTATCGGGGACTAGCGGGATGGAGACCCAGTACTTC. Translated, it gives CASSVSGTSGMETQYF.